This record concerns one T cell receptor (beta chain) sequence. TCRdb recomputed calls from the RACE reads with MiXCR, one row per CDR3 protein. The table records approximately 84,000 distinct CDR3 sequences, over 8.5% of them present only once. Time point given: healthy volunteer bleed at 6 weeks. It was unfractionated whole blood from which total RNA was extracted. Germline CDR1 and CDR2: MNHEY and SVGEGT. Deletions cut 4 bases from V and 5 bases from J, with 21 bases between. CDR3 length: 18 amino acids. This entry comes from a study of human T cells and chemical hapten exposure. Sequenced: whole blood. The receptor was isolated from a male donor in good health. Some clones in this sample may be carry-over from other donors' samples. V and J are TRBV6-2 or TRBV6-3 and TRBJ1-6; tentative D call: TRBD1 (6 bases). The CDR3 loop reads CASSWDPGQERHNSPLHF. The CDR3 nucleotides are TGTGCCAGCAGTTGGGATCCGGGACAAGAACGTCATAATTCACCCCTCCACTTT.